Below, 18 T cell receptor beta chains from the same sample are listed, as sequenced in a study of glioma-infiltrating T cells after dendritic cell vaccination. This sample's time point: after dendritic cell vaccination, including at tumor progression/relapse. The method was immunoSEQ multiplex PCR; TCRdb's version includes in-frame clones alone and lacks a portion of them. The data show approximately 50,000 clones, 89% seen once. The input for sequencing was blood, taken after dendritic cell vaccination. The source is a human donor with glioblastoma.

This sequence joins TRBV7-8 and TRBJ2-5, with TRBD2 matching over 13 bases. CDR3 size: 16 residues. Germline CDR1 SGHVS, CDR2 FQNEAQ. V lost 5 bases and J lost 2; bases outside the gene matches: 5. CDR3: CASSRTSGRVQETQYF. The CDR3 nucleotides read TGTGCCAGCAGCCGGACTAGCGGGAGAGTACAAGAGACCCAGTACTTC.

The chain recombines TRBV10-3 with TRBJ2-2; 15 bases align to TRBD2. Germline V gives CDR1 ENHRY, CDR2 SYGVKD. J was trimmed by 4 bases and V by 8 bases; bases with no gene match: 8. The CDR3 has 17 amino acids. Written as DNA, the CDR3 is TGTGCCATCGGAACCGGGACTAGCGGGAGGAGCACCGGGGAGCTGTTTTTT. Translating it yields CAIGTGTSGRSTGELFF.

The chain couples TRBV10-3 to TRBJ2-1; possible D gene TRBD2, 6 bases. Trimming removed 4 bases at V and 7 bases at J, with 11 bases between. CDR3 length equals 13 residues. Germline V gives CDR1 ENHRY, CDR2 SYGVKD. The CDR3 loop reads CAISGETSNEQFF. CDR3 DNA: TGTGCCATCAGTGGGGAGACTAGTAATGAGCAGTTCTTC.

This chain uses TRBV9 with TRBJ2-3; 9 nucleotides agree with TRBD2. With V trimmed by 5 bases and J by 2 bases, 6 bases remained unmatched. The CDR3 contains 15 residues. The germline CDR1 and CDR2 sequences are SGDLS and YYNGEE. CDR3 nucleotide sequence: TGTGCCAGCAGGGGCGGGAGGGCCGTCACAGATACGCAGTATTTT. Translation gives CASRGGRAVTDTQYF. Together with reference TRBV9 and TRBJ2-3, the CDR3 gives the full variable domain: DSGVTQTPKHLITATGQRVTLRCSPRSGDLSVYWYQQSLDQGLQFLIQYYNGEERAKGNILERFSAQQFPDLHSELNLSSLELGDSALYFCASRGGRAVTDTQYFGPGTRLTVL.

The chain employs TRBV4-2 and TRBJ2-3; 11 bases map to TRBD2. Germline values: CDR1 LGHNA, CDR2 YNFKEQ. The CDR3 is 18 residues long. The J segment lost 2 bases and the V segment lost 4 bases, leaving 11 bases of the junction unmatched. DNA of the CDR3: TGTGCCAGCAGCCCTCAGGGACTAGCGGCAGCGTTCACAGATACGCAGTATTTT. Translation gives CASSPQGLAAAFTDTQYF.

J is TRBJ2-1 and V is TRBV4-1; TRBD2 matches 7 bases. CDR1 and CDR2 from the germline V gene are MGHRA and YSYEKL. The CDR3 is made up of 14 amino acids. V shed 2 bases and J 8 bases; nucleotides not matched to a gene: 6. The CDR3 here is CASSQTGTIDEQFF. As DNA, the CDR3 is TGCGCCAGCAGCCAAACCGGGACTATCGATGAGCAGTTCTTC.

The chain carries TRBV19 and TRBJ1-2; D ambiguous. The CDR3 contains 14 residues. V lost 6 bases to trimming and J lost 3 bases, with 14 bases between them. Germline V gene lookup returns CDR1 LNHDA and CDR2 SQIVND (reference sequence). The CDR3 loop is CASSPSRTDYGYTF. For the CDR3, the DNA is TGTGCCAGTAGCCCCTCCCGCACGGACTATGGCTACACCTTC. The whole variable domain, remainder taken from reference TRBV19 and TRBJ1-2, is DGGITQSPKYLFRKEGQNVTLSCEQNLNHDAMYWYRQDPGQGLRLIYYSQIVNDFQKGDIAEGYSVSREKKESFPLTVTSAQKNPTAFYLCASSPSRTDYGYTFGSGTRLTVV.

The chain uses TRBV10-3 and TRBJ1-2; 7 bases line up with TRBD1. V lost 6 bases and J lost 4; bases outside the gene matches: 8. Germline-derived CDR1 and CDR2 are ENHRY and SYGVKD. The CDR3 extends over 14 amino acids. CDR3 in amino acids: CAIRGTAEVYGYTF. The DNA of the CDR3 is TGTGCCATCAGGGGGACAGCCGAGGTCTATGGCTACACCTTC.

This clone was seen only a few times. This chain links TRBV27 with TRBJ2-1; 12 nucleotides agree with TRBD2. The V segment lost 1 base and the J segment 7 bases; nucleotides outside the gene matches: 8. The germline V gene encodes CDR1 MNHEY and CDR2 SMNVEV (reference sequence). This CDR3 has 17 residues. CDR3 nucleotides: TGTGCCAGCAGTTTATATGGTGTAGGACTAGCGGGAAATGAGCAGTTCTTC. Amino acids: CASSLYGVGLAGNEQFF.

V usage is TRBV9 and J usage is TRBJ1-1, with D perhaps TRBD1 (5 bases). The CDR3 has 16 residues. Germline V CDR1 and CDR2: SGDLS, YYNGEE. Trimming removed 5 bases from V and 0 bases from J, with 17 bases in between. This chain's CDR3 is CASRSPTVRMNTEAFF. The DNA for the CDR3 is TGTGCCAGCAGGTCGCCGACAGTGAGAATGAACACTGAAGCTTTCTTT.

The V call is TRBV4-3, the J call TRBJ2-1; 12 bases fit TRBD2. With 0 bases clipped from V and 13 bases from J, the junction kept 10 bases outside the gene matches. CDR1 and CDR2 from the germline V gene are LGHNA and YSLEER. The CDR3 contains 16 residues. The CDR3 reads CASSQDGASGRAFQFF. DNA for the CDR3: TGCGCCAGCAGCCAAGATGGGGCTAGCGGGAGGGCTTTCCAGTTCTTC.

J is TRBJ2-1 and V is TRBV7-2; 10 nucleotides align to TRBD1. Germline CDR1 and CDR2: SGHTA and FQGNSA. The CDR3 is 16 residues long. With V trimmed by 5 bases and J by 10 bases, 14 bases remained unmatched. This CDR3 is CASSPTGTGVYGEQFF. The CDR3 coding sequence is TGTGCCAGCAGCCCGACCGGGACAGGGGTCTATGGGGAGCAGTTCTTC.

This chain joins TRBV10-3 and TRBJ2-7, with TRBD1 identical over 9 bases. Germline values: CDR1 ENHRY, CDR2 SYGVKD. The CDR3 runs to 13 residues. V gave up 4 bases and J gave up 6 bases; unmatched junction bases: 4. CDR3 protein: CAISGGQGSEQYF. The CDR3 region has the DNA TGTGCCATCAGTGGGGGACAGGGTTCCGAGCAGTACTTC.

V and J are TRBV7-3 and TRBJ1-2, with 9 bases that match TRBD1. Losses at the gene ends were 0 bases for V and 7 bases for J; bases not matched to a gene: 3. The CDR3 covers 14 residues. The germline V gene has CDR1 SGHTA and CDR2 FQGTGA. This CDR3 is CASSLTGGQGGYTF. The CDR3 nucleotides are TGTGCCAGCAGCTTAACCGGGGGACAGGGTGGCTACACCTTC.

The chain uses TRBV6-6 and TRBJ1-4; TRBD1 matches 8 bases. Germline V gene lookup returns CDR1 MNHNY and CDR2 SVGAGI (reference sequence). V lost 6 bases and J lost 4; bases outside the gene matches: 7. This CDR3 contains 15 residues. The CDR3 protein is CASRPSGGVNEKLFF. The CDR3 DNA reads TGTGCCAGCAGACCATCAGGGGGCGTTAATGAAAAACTGTTTTTT.

The chain couples TRBV7-3 to TRBJ2-3, with a possible D match to TRBD2 (6 bases). Per germline, CDR1 SGHTA and CDR2 FQGTGA. The CDR3 runs to 13 residues. Trimming took 5 bases from V and 1 from J, leaving 7 bases between them. The CDR3 protein is CASSPGGTDTQYF. The CDR3 DNA sequence: TGTGCCAGCAGCCCGGGGGGCACAGATACGCAGTATTTT.

The chain links TRBV30 to TRBJ2-3; TRBD1 agrees at 10 bases. The CDR3 consists of 15 residues. Unmatched junction bases numbered 3, after V lost 3 bases and J lost 0 bases. Germline lookup yields CDR1 GTSNPN and CDR2 SVGIG (reference sequence). CDR3 loop: CAWSPGQGSTDTQYF. CDR3 nucleotides: TGTGCCTGGAGCCCGGGACAGGGGAGCACAGATACGCAGTATTTT.

This chain joins TRBV5-1 and TRBJ1-1, with TRBD1 identical over 7 bases. CDR3 length: 15 residues. The V gene end was trimmed by 6 bases and the J gene end by 4 bases; junction bases not matched to a gene: 12. Germline V CDR1 and CDR2: SGHRS, YFSETQ. CDR3 sequence reads: CASTQQGPLSTEAFF. CDR3 nucleotide sequence: TGCGCCAGCACCCAACAGGGGCCTCTATCCACTGAAGCTTTCTTT.